Presented here are 4 T cell receptor beta chains from one specimen sequenced in a study of blood T cell repertoires in COVID-19. Using immunoSEQ multiplex PCR, the repertoire was profiled, and TCRdb retains in-frame clones only, with some absent. Here the sample spans tens of thousands of clones, about 82% being singletons. The sequencing sample was made of peripheral blood. These receptors were taken from a human donor in a cohort sampled during active COVID-19.

The chain employs TRBV7-3 and TRBJ1-1, with 9 nucleotides matching TRBD1. V gave up 1 base and J gave up 10 bases; unmatched junction bases: 4. The CDR3 has 13 amino acids. Germline-derived CDR1 and CDR2 are SGHTA and FQGTGA. The CDR3 region has the DNA TGTGCCAGCAGCTTAAGTGTGGGACAGGGAGCTTTCTTT. Protein sequence: CASSLSVGQGAFF.

This chain's CDR3 is CASSQVTGGTEAFF. The CDR3 DNA follows: TGTGCCAGCAGCCAAGTGACAGGGGGAACTGAAGCTTTCTTT. The chain joins TRBV14 to TRBJ1-1; 9 bases agree with TRBD1. Germline lookup yields CDR1 SGHDN and CDR2 FVKESK. CDR3 length: 14 residues. After removal of 1 base from V and 5 bases from J, the junction contained 2 bases not matched to a gene.

Written as DNA, the CDR3 is TGTGCCACCAGCAGGGCTGGGAGCGGGTTCTCCTACGAGCAGTACTTC. It encodes CATSRAGSGFSYEQYF. J is TRBJ2-7 and V is TRBV15; D possibly corresponds to TRBD2 (6 bases). This CDR3 region has 16 residues. V was trimmed by 3 bases and J by 0 bases, leaving 15 bases between them. Per the germline V gene, CDR1 is LNHNV and CDR2 is YYDKDF (reference sequence).

V and J are TRBV5-4 and TRBJ2-5; 8 bases agree with TRBD2. The CDR3 has 14 amino acids. Looked up from germline, CDR1 is SGHNT and CDR2 is YYREEE (reference sequence). With 4 bases clipped from V and 5 bases from J, the junction kept 7 bases outside the gene matches. DNA of the CDR3: TGTGCCAGCAGCCGTAGCGGGACGGGGGAGACCCAGTACTTC. This sequence encodes CASSRSGTGETQYF.